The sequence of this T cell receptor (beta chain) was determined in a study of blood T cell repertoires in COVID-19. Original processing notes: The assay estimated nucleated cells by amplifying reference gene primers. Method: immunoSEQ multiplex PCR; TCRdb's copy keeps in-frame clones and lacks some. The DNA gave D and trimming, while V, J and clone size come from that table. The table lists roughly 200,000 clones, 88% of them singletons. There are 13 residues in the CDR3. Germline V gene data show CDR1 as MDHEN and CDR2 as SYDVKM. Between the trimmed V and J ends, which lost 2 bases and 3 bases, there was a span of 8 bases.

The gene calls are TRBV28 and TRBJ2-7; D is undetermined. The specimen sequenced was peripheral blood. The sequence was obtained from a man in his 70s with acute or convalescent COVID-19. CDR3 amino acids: CASSLGRYYEQYF. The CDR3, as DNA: TGTGCCAGCAGTTTAGGCAGGTACTACGAGCAGTACTTC.